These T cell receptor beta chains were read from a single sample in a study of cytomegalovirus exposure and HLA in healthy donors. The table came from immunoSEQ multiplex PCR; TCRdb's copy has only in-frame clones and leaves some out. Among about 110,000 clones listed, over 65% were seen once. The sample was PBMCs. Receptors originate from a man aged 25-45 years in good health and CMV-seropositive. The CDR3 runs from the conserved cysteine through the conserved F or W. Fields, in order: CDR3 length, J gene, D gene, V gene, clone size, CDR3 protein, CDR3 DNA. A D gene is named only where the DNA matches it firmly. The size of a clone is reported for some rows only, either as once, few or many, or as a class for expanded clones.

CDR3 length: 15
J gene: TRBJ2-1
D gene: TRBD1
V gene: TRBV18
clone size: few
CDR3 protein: CASSPGTGVYNEQFF
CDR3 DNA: TGTGCCAGCTCACCCGGGACAGGAGTTTACAATGAGCAGTTCTTC

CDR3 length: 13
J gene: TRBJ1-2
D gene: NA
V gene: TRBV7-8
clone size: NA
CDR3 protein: CASSLSDRDGYTF
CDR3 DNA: TGTGCCAGCAGCTTAAGCGACAGAGATGGCTACACCTTC

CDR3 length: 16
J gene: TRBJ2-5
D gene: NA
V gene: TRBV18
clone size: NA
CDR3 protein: CASSFQGGLSQETQYF
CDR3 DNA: TGTGCCAGCTCATTTCAGGGGGGACTCAGCCAAGAGACCCAGTACTTC

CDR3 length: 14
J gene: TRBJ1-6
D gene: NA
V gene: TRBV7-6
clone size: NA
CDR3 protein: CASSPGLPNSPLHF
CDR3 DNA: TGTGCCAGCAGCCCCGGACTGCCCAATTCACCCCTCCACTTT

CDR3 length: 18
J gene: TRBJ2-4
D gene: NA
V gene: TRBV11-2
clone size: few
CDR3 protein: CASSSGPDRSLAKNIQYF
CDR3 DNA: TGTGCCAGCAGCTCCGGCCCCGACAGGTCGCTAGCCAAAAACATTCAGTACTTC

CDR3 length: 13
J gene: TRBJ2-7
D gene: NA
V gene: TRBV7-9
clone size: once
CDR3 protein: CASSADSRYEQYF
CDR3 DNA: TGTGCCAGCAGCGCCGACAGCCGCTACGAGCAGTACTTC

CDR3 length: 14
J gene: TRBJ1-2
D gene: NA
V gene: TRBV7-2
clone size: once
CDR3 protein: CASSLAEGNYGYTF
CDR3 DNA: TGTGCCAGCAGCTTAGCCGAGGGAAACTATGGCTACACCTTC

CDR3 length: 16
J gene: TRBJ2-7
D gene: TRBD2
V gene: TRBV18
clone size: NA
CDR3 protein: CASSPLSGGGAYEQYF
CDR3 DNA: TGTGCCAGCTCACCACTTTCGGGGGGGGGTGCCTACGAGCAGTACTTC

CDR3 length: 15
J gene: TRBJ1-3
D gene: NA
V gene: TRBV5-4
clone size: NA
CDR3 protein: CASSLAPSSGNTIYF
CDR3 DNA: TGTGCCAGCAGCTTGGCCCCGTCCTCTGGAAACACCATATATTTT

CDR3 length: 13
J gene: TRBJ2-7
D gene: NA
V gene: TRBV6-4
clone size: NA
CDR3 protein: CASSSQQGYEQYF
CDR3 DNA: TGTGCCAGCAGTTCACAACAGGGCTACGAGCAGTACTTC

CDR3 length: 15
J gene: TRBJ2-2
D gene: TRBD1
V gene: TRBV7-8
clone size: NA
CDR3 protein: CASRGTGRPPRELFF
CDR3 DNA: TGTGCCAGCAGGGGGACAGGGCGTCCACCACGGGAGCTGTTTTTT

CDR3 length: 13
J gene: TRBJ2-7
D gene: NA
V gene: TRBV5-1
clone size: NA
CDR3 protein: CASSMGLTYEQYF
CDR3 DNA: TGCGCCAGCAGCATGGGACTGACCTACGAGCAGTACTTC

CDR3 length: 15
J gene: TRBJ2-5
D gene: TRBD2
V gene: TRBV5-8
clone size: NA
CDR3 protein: CASSAVASGKETQYF
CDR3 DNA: TGTGCCAGCAGCGCCGTGGCTAGCGGAAAAGAGACCCAGTACTTC

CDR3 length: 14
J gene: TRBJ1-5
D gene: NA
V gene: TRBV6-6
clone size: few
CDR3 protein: CASNPKGHNQPQHF
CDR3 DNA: TGTGCCAGCAACCCAAAGGGACACAATCAGCCCCAGCATTTT

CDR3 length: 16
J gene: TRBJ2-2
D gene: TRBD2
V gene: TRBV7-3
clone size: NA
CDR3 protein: CASSPGTSGVTGELFF
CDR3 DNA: TGTGCCAGCAGCCCCGGGACTAGCGGGGTTACCGGGGAGCTGTTTTTT

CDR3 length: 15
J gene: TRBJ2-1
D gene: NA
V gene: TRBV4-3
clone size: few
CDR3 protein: CASSQTVFPYNEQFF
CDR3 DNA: TGCGCCAGCAGCCAAACAGTTTTCCCCTACAATGAGCAGTTCTTC

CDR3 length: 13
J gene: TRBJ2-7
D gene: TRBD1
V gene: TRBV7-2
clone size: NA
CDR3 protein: CASSGDRAYEQYF
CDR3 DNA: TGTGCCAGCAGCGGGGACAGGGCCTACGAGCAGTACTTC

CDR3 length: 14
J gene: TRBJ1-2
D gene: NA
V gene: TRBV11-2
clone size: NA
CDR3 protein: CASSLDVTAYGYTF
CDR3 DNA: TGTGCCAGCAGCTTAGATGTGACTGCTTATGGCTACACCTTC

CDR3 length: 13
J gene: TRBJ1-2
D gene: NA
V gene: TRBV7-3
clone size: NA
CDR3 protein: CASGLGGGDGYTF
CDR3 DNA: TGTGCCAGCGGCTTAGGAGGTGGGGATGGCTACACCTTC

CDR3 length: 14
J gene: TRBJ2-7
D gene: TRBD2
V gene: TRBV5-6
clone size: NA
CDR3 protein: CASSFLAGGREQYF
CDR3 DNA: TGTGCCAGCAGCTTCTTGGCGGGGGGGCGGGAGCAGTACTTC

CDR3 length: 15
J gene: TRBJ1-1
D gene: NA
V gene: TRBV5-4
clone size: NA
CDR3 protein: CASSLEVRAGPEAFF
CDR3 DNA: TGTGCCAGCAGCTTGGAAGTCAGGGCAGGCCCTGAAGCTTTCTTT

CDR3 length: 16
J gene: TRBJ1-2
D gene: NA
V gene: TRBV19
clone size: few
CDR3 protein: CASSYLDRFPNYGYTF
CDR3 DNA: TGTGCCAGTAGTTATCTGGACAGATTCCCTAACTATGGCTACACCTTC

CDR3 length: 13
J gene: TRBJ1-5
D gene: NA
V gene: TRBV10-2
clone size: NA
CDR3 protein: CASSESDYQPQHF
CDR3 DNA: TGCGCCAGCAGTGAATCGGACTATCAGCCCCAGCATTTT

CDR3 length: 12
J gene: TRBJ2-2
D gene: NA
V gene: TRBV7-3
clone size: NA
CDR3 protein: CASSSTGGELFF
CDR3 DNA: TGTGCCAGCAGCTCCACTGGCGGGGAGCTGTTTTTT

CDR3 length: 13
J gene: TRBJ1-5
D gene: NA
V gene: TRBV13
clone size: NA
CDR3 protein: CASSLEPNQPQHF
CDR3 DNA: TGTGCCAGCAGCTTAGAGCCCAATCAGCCCCAGCATTTT

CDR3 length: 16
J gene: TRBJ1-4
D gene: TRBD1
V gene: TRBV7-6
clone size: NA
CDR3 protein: CASSLYPGTGDEKLFF
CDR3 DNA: TGTGCCAGCAGCTTATACCCCGGGACAGGGGACGAAAAACTGTTTTTT

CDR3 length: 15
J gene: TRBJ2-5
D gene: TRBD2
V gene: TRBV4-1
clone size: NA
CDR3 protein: CASSHRLAGGKTQYF
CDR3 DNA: TGCGCCAGCAGCCACAGACTAGCGGGGGGGAAGACCCAGTACTTC

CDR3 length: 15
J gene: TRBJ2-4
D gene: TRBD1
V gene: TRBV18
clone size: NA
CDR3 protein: CASSTGQIAKNIQYF
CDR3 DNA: TGTGCCAGCTCAACGGGACAGATAGCCAAAAACATTCAGTACTTC

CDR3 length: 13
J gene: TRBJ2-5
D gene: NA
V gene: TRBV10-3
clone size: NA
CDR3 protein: CAISEYREETQYF
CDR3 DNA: TGTGCCATCAGTGAGTACAGGGAAGAGACCCAGTACTTC

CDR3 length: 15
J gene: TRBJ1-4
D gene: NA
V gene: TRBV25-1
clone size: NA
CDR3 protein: CASSGFYRVGEKLFF
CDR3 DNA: TGTGCCAGCAGTGGGTTTTACAGGGTAGGCGAAAAACTGTTTTTT

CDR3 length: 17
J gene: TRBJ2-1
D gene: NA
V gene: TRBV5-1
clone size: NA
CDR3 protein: CASSFSRTVSSYNEQFF
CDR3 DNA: TGCGCCAGCAGCTTCTCTCGGACTGTCAGCTCCTACAATGAGCAGTTCTTC

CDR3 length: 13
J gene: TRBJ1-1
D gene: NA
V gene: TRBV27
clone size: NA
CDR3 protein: CASSFSSDTEAFF
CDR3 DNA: TGTGCCAGCAGTTTCTCCTCGGACACTGAAGCTTTCTTT

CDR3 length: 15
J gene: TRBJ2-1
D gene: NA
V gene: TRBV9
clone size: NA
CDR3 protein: CASSMEEITYNEQFF
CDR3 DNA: TGTGCCAGCAGCATGGAGGAGATAACCTACAATGAGCAGTTCTTC

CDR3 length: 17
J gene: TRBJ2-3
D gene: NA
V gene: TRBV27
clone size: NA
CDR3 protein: CASSLLFRGADTDTQYF
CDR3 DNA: TGTGCCAGCAGTTTACTCTTCCGGGGGGCTGACACAGATACGCAGTATTTT

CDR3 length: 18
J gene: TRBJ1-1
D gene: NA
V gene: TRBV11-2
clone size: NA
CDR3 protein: CASSFRLGGTVGSTEAFF
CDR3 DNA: TGTGCCAGCAGCTTCAGGCTGGGGGGAACTGTAGGGAGCACTGAAGCTTTCTTT

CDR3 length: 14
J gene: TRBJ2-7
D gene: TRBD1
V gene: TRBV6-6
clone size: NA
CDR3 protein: CASSSDRVSYEQYF
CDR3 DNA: TGTGCCAGCAGTTCGGACAGGGTTTCCTACGAGCAGTACTTC

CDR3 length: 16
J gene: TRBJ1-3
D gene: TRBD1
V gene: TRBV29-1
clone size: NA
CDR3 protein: CSVEWGQTGSGNTIYF
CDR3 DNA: TGCAGCGTTGAATGGGGACAGACCGGCTCTGGAAACACCATATATTTT

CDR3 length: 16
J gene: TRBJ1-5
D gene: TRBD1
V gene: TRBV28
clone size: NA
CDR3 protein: CASSLFRGTGDQPQHF
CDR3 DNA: TGTGCCAGCAGTTTATTTAGGGGGACAGGCGATCAGCCCCAGCATTTT

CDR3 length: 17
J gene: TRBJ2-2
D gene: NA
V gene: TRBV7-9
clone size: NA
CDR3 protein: CASSLVAVVSNTGELFF
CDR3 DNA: TGTGCCAGCAGCTTAGTAGCAGTTGTTTCGAACACCGGGGAGCTGTTTTTT

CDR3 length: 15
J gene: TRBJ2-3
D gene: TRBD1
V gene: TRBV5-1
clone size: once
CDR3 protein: CASSLGQGFTDTQYF
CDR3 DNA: TGCGCCAGCAGCTTGGGACAGGGCTTCACAGATACGCAGTATTTT

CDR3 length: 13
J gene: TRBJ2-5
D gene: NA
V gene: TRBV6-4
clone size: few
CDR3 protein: CASSADGGETQYF
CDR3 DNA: TGTGCCAGCAGTGCTGACGGGGGAGAGACCCAGTACTTC

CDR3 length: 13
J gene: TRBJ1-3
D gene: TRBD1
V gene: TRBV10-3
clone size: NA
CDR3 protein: CAISPTGGNTIYF
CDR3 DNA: TGTGCCATCAGTCCGACAGGGGGAAACACCATATATTTT

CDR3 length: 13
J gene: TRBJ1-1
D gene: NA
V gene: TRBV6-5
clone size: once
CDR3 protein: CASSRGGVTEAFF
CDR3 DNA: TGTGCCAGCAGCCGCGGGGGGGTCACTGAAGCTTTCTTT

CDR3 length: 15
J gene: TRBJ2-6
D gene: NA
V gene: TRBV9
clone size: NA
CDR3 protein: CASSVGFSGANVLTF
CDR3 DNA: TGTGCCAGCAGCGTCGGTTTTTCTGGGGCCAACGTCCTGACTTTC

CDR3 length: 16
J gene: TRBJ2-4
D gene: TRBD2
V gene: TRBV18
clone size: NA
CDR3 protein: CASSPRLAGSSDIQYF
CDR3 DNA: TGTGCCAGCTCCCCTCGGCTAGCGGGGAGTAGCGACATTCAGTACTTC

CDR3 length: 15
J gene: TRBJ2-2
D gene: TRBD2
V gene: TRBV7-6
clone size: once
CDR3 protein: CASSLSGGAFGELFF
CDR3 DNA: TGTGCCAGCAGCTTAAGCGGGGGGGCCTTCGGGGAGCTGTTTTTT

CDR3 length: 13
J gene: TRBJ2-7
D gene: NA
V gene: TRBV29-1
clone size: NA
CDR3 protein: CSVVRPLSYEQYF
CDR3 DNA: TGCAGCGTTGTCAGGCCGCTCTCCTACGAGCAGTACTTC

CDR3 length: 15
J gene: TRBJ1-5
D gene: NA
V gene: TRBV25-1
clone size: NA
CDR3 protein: CASTLLRPSNQPQHF
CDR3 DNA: TGTGCCAGCACCCTCTTGAGGCCAAGCAATCAGCCCCAGCATTTT

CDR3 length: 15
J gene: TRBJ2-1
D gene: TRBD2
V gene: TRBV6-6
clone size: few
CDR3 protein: CASSYESGGYNEQFF
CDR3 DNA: TGTGCCAGCAGTTACGAATCGGGGGGGTACAATGAGCAGTTCTTC

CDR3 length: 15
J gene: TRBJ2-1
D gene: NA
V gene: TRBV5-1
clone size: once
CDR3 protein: CASSLGGYLYNEQFF
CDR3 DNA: TGCGCCAGCAGCTTGGGCGGGTACCTTTACAATGAGCAGTTCTTC

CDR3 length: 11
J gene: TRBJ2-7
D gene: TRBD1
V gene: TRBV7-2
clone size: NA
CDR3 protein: CASSLAGQEYF
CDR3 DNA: TGTGCCAGCAGCTTAGCGGGACAGGAGTACTTC

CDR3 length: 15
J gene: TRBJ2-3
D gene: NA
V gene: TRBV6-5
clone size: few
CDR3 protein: CASSYSQSPTDTQYF
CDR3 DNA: TGTGCCAGCAGTTACTCTCAGTCCCCCACAGATACGCAGTATTTT

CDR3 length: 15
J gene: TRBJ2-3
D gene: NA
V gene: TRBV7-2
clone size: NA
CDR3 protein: CASSSDYLSTDTRYF
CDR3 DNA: TGTGCCAGCAGCTCCGACTACCTTAGCACAGATACGCGGTATTTT